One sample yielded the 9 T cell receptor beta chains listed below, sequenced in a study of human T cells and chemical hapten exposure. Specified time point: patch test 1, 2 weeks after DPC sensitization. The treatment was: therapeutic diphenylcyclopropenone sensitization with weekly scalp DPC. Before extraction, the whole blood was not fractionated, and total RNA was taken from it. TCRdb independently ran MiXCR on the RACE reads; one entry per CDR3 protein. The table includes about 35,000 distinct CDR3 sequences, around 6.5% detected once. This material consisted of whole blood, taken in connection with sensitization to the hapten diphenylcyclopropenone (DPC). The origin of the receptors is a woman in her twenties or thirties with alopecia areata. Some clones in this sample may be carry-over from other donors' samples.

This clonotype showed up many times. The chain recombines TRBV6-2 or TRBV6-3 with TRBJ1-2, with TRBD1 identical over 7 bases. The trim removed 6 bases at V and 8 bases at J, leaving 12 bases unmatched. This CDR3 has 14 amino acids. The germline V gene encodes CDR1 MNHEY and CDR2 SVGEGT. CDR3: CASRRQGTLDGYTF. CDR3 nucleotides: TGTGCCAGCAGGAGACAGGGTACTCTCGACGGCTACACCTTC.

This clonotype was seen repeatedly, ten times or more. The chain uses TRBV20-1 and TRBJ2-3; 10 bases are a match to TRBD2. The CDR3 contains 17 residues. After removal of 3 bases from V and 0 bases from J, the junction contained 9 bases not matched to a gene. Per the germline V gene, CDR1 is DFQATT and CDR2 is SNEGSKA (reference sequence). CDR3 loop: CSASSSGGAPSTDTQYF. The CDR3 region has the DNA TGCAGTGCTAGTTCCAGCGGGGGGGCCCCTAGCACAGATACGCAGTATTTT.

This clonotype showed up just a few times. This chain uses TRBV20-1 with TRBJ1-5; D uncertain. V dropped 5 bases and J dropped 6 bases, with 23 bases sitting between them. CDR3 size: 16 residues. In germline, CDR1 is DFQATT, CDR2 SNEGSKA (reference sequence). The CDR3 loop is CSASPPVTEGFQPQHF. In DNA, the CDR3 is TGCAGTGCTTCCCCCCCGGTCACCGAAGGGTTTCAGCCCCAGCATTTT.

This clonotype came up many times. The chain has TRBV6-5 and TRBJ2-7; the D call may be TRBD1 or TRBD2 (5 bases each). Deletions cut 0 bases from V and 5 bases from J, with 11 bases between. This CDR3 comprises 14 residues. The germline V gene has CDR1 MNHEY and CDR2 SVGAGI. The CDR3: CASSYSVQGDEQYF. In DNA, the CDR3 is TGTGCCAGCAGTTACTCGGTCCAGGGAGACGAGCAGTACTTC.

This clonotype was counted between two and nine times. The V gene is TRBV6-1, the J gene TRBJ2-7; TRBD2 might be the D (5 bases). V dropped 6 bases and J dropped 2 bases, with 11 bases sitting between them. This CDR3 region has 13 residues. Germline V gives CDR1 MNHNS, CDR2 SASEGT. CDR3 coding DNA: TGTGCCAGCAGAACTAGGGAACCCTACGAGCAGTACTTC. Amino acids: CASRTREPYEQYF.

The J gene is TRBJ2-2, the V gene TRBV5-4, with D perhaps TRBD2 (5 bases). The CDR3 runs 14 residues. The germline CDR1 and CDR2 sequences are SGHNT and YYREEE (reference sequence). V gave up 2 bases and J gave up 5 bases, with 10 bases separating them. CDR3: CASSLEGWTGELFF. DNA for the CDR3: TGTGCCAGCAGCTTAGAGGGTTGGACCGGGGAGCTGTTTTTT. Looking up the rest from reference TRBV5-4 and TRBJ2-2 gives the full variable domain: ETGVTQSPTHLIKTRGQQVTLRCSSQSGHNTVSWYQQALGQGPQFIFQYYREEENGRGNFPPRFSGLQFPNYSSELNVNALELDDSALYLCASSLEGWTGELFFGEGSRLTVL.

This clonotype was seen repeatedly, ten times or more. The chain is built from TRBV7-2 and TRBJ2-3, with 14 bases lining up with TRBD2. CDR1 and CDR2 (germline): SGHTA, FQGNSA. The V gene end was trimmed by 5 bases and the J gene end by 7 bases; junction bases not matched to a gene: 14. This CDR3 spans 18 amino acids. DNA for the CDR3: TGTGCCAGCAGCCCAGTAAGACTAGCGGGGGGGGTTAAATATACGCAGTATTTT. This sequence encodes CASSPVRLAGGVKYTQYF.

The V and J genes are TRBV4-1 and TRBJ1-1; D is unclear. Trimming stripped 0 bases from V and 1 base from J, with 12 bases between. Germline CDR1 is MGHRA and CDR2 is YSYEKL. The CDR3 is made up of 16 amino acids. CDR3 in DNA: TGCGCCAGCAGCCAAGATCGAAGACAAGGGAACACTGAAGCTTTCTTT. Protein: CASSQDRRQGNTEAFF.

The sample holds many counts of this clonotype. CDR3 coding DNA: TGCAGTGCTAGAGAGGAGGTGTGGAATTCACCCCTCCACTTT. It translates to CSAREEVWNSPLHF. The genes are TRBV20-1 and TRBJ1-6; D unresolved. Germline V gene lookup returns CDR1 DFQATT and CDR2 SNEGSKA (reference sequence). The V and J ends lost 0 bases and 7 bases respectively, with 10 bases between them. The CDR3 contains 14 residues.